Below, 27 T cell receptor beta chains from the same sample are listed, as sequenced in a study of shared clonotypes between healthy human individuals (dated by TCRdb to about 2020). Receptors were amplified or captured by the immunoSEQ multiplex PCR assay. Entries here come from immuneACCESS through TCRdb and include only in-frame sequences with V and J called. Some clones fail to appear in such tables; in the studies checked, an unresolved V gene covers under half of the shortfall, and the cause of the remainder is unknown. This sample comprises about 1 million clones, approximately 76% of them detected only once. 1.2% to 1.5% of the sample is in the top ten clones. What was sequenced was memory CD4+ T cells sorted from blood. The cell subset or site label corresponds to: CD45RA-negative fraction. These receptors were obtained from a man younger than 35 in good health.

This clone was counted once. The chain has TRBV9 and TRBJ1-4, with 10 bases identical to TRBD1. Germline V gene sequence: CDR1 SGDLS, CDR2 YYNGEE. This CDR3 contains 16 residues. J was trimmed by 9 bases and V by 0 bases; bases with no gene match: 8. CDR3 coding DNA: TGTGCCAGCAGCGTAGGGGAGGACAGGGGGGAGAAAAAACTGTTTTTT. It yields the protein CASSVGEDRGEKKLFF.

This clone came up a few times. The chain joins TRBV14 to TRBJ1-6; a possible D gene is TRBD1 (5 bases). CDR1 and CDR2 from the germline V gene are SGHDN and FVKESK. The CDR3 spans 15 residues. V lost 6 bases and J 8 bases, leaving 17 bases between the germline ends. The CDR3 region has the DNA TGTGCCAGCAGGCCCCTGGGGCGGGACGATTCACCCCTCCACTTT. Translating it yields CASRPLGRDDSPLHF.

This clone was counted a few times. The chain has TRBV6-5 and TRBJ2-7, with D possibly being TRBD2 (5 bases). Germline CDR1 and CDR2: MNHEY and SVGAGI. The CDR3 runs 12 residues. CDR3 in amino acids: CAPRESNYEQYF. The CDR3 nucleotides are TGTGCTCCAAGGGAGTCCAACTACGAGCAGTACTTC.

The chain joins TRBV11-1 to TRBJ1-2; D is perhaps TRBD1 (6 bases). Trimming removed 4 bases at V and 8 bases at J, with 20 bases between. CDR3 length: 15 amino acids. Germline V CDR1 and CDR2: SGHAT, FQDESV (reference sequence). CDR3 coding DNA: TGTGCCAGCAGCTCTAGCTGGCAGGGGAAAGAGGGCTACACCTTC. Amino acids: CASSSSWQGKEGYTF.

The J gene is TRBJ1-4, the V gene TRBV30, with 9 nucleotides matching TRBD1. Germline CDR1 GTSNPN, CDR2 SVGIG (reference sequence). V shed 2 bases, J shed 5 bases, and the junction held 6 bases outside the gene matches. The CDR3 is made up of 15 amino acids. CDR3 region: CAWSSTGGGNEKLFF. In nucleotides, the CDR3 is TGTGCCTGGAGTTCGACAGGGGGGGGAAATGAAAAACTGTTTTTT.

Details on this clone: Relative to the germline gene, one junction end is altered; a read error may explain this. This chain joins TRBV27 and TRBJ1-1; D possibly corresponds to TRBD1 (6 bases). The CDR3 loop spans 15 amino acids. Germline V gene data show CDR1 as MNHEY and CDR2 as SMNVEV (reference sequence). This CDR3 reads CASSDRNWGNTEALF. The CDR3 bases are TGTGCCAGCAGCGACAGGAACTGGGGGAACACTGAAGCTCTCTTT.

This rearrangement joins TRBV19 to TRBJ1-4; D gene uncertain. CDR3 size: 14 residues. Germline V gene lookup returns CDR1 LNHDA and CDR2 SQIVND (reference sequence). The V and J ends lost 7 bases and 5 bases respectively, with 14 bases between them. CDR3 nucleotide sequence: TGTGCCAGTACCATCGGCATCTGGAATGAAAAACTGTTTTTT. Its protein product is CASTIGIWNEKLFF.

The genes are TRBV5-1 and TRBJ2-6, with a tentative D call TRBD1 (6 bases). The germline CDR1 and CDR2 sequences are SGHRS and YFSETQ. The CDR3 runs to 17 residues. Trimming took 3 bases from V and 0 from J, leaving 13 bases between them. CDR3 region: CASSSQGKDSGANVLTF. The CDR3 DNA is TGCGCCAGCAGCTCCCAGGGGAAGGACTCTGGGGCCAACGTCCTGACTTTC. The full variable domain, rest sourced from reference TRBV5-1 and TRBJ2-6, is KAGVTQTPRYLIKTRGQQVTLSCSPISGHRSVSWYQQTPGQGLQFLFEYFSETQRNKGNFPGRFSGRQFSNSRSEMNVSTLELGDSALYLCASSSQGKDSGANVLTFGAGSRLTVL.

The genes are TRBV6-5 and TRBJ1-2; D call uncertain. The V and J ends lost 4 bases and 4 bases respectively, with 16 bases between them. The CDR3 is 15 amino acids. The V gene's germline CDR1 is MNHEY and CDR2 SVGAGI. CDR3 bases: TGTGCCAGCAGTTCCCGCCCCGAGGGCCGCTATGGCTACACCTTC. Protein: CASSSRPEGRYGYTF.

This rearrangement joins TRBV10-3 to TRBJ2-3, with 7 bases identical to TRBD1. The CDR3 totals 14 residues. The germline V gene encodes CDR1 ENHRY and CDR2 SYGVKD. The V segment lost 0 bases and the J segment 4 bases; nucleotides outside the gene matches: 1. This CDR3 reads CAISESTGSDTQYF. Here the CDR3 DNA reads TGTGCCATCAGTGAGTCGACAGGGTCAGATACGCAGTATTTT.

This clone was seen a single time. The V gene is TRBV4-1, the J gene TRBJ2-7, with 9 positions matching TRBD2. In germline, CDR1 is MGHRA, CDR2 YSYEKL. The junction had 15 bases not matched to a gene; V was cut back by 2 bases and J by 4 bases. The CDR3 length is 18 residues. CDR3 nucleotides: TGCGCCAGCAGCCAACCCCGAGACCTGGGACTAGCAGATTACGAGCAGTACTTC. As protein: CASSQPRDLGLADYEQYF.

The chain links TRBV7-3 to TRBJ1-2, with 7 bases matching TRBD1. The V and J ends lost 1 base and 4 bases, in that order; junction bases with no gene match: 6. Germline V lookup: CDR1 SGHTA, CDR2 FQGTGA. The CDR3 runs to 15 residues. The CDR3 bases are TGTGCCAGCAGCTTAAAGTCAGGGGGTAGCTATGGCTACACCTTC. Translation gives CASSLKSGGSYGYTF.

This rearrangement joins TRBV30 to TRBJ2-7, with unresolved D. The V gene lost 4 bases and the J gene lost 1 base, with 11 bases spanning the gap. Germline V gene lookup returns CDR1 GTSNPN and CDR2 SVGIG (reference sequence). This CDR3 region has 13 residues. In DNA form, the CDR3 reads TGTGCCTGGAAGCCCGGGCAGTCCTACGAGCAGTACTTC. This encodes CAWKPGQSYEQYF. Full variable domain (outside the CDR3, taken from reference TRBV30 and TRBJ2-7): SQTIHQWPATLVQPVGSPLSLECTVEGTSNPNLYWYRQAAGRGLQLLFYSVGIGQISSEVPQNLSASRPQDRQFILSSKKLLLSDSGFYLCAWKPGQSYEQYFGPGTRLTVT.

The chain combines TRBV11-3 with TRBJ2-7; 7 bases are a match to TRBD1. Per the germline V gene, CDR1 is SGHNT and CDR2 is YENEEA. CDR3 size: 17 residues. V lost 8 bases and J lost 0; bases outside the gene matches: 16. CDR3 loop: CASVGEQGPTISYEQYF. DNA for the CDR3: TGTGCCAGCGTGGGGGAACAGGGGCCGACTATCTCCTACGAGCAGTACTTC.

This chain joins TRBV25-1 and TRBJ1-4; 10 bases agree with TRBD1. The germline V gene encodes CDR1 MGHDK and CDR2 SYGVNS. The CDR3 is 14 residues long. V dropped 5 bases and J dropped 7; count of bases not matched to a gene: 4. Written as DNA, the CDR3 is TGTGCCAGCAGTCTGGGACAGGGGACTGAAAAACTGTTTTTT. It codes for CASSLGQGTEKLFF.

CDR3 coding DNA: TGTGCCAGCCAACTAAACCGGGCCCAGCATTTT. It codes for CASQLNRAQHF. The chain links TRBV28 to TRBJ1-5; no clear D. V was shortened by 8 bases and J by 11 bases, with 13 bases between the two germline ends. The CDR3 is 11 residues long. Per the germline V gene, CDR1 is MDHEN and CDR2 is SYDVKM.

The chain uses TRBV2 and TRBJ1-4, with D tentatively TRBD1 (6 bases). CDR1 is SNHLY, CDR2 FYNNEI, per germline. The CDR3 length is 16 residues. The germline V and J ends were trimmed by 7 bases and 8 bases, with 23 bases remaining between them. The CDR3 loop reads CASTPGTRGEWEKLFF. CDR3 in DNA: TGTGCCAGCACTCCAGGGACAAGGGGCGAGTGGGAAAAACTGTTTTTT.

To note about this clone: One end of the junction is discordant with germline, which a read error may explain. The sample contains more than one DNA sequence encoding this CDR3. The V and J genes are TRBV7-2 and TRBJ2-3, with D possibly being TRBD2 (6 bases). This CDR3 contains 12 residues. Germline CDR1 SGHTA, CDR2 FQGNSA. The CDR3 reads CASSLATDTQYF. The CDR3 DNA reads TGTGCCAGCAGCCTAGCGACAGATACGCAGTATTTT.

The V and J genes are TRBV10-3 and TRBJ2-1, with D perhaps TRBD1 or TRBD2 (7 bases each). Germline lookup yields CDR1 ENHRY and CDR2 SYGVKD. Between the trimmed V and J ends, which lost 11 bases and 8 bases, there was a span of 19 bases. CDR3 length equals 13 residues. CDR3 region: CAASGGRGDEQFF. The CDR3 region has the DNA TGTGCCGCATCAGGGGGGAGGGGCGATGAGCAGTTCTTC.

This chain joins TRBV29-1 and TRBJ2-7, with D perhaps matching TRBD1 (6 bases). Looked up from germline, CDR1 is SQVTM and CDR2 is ANQGSEA. The V end was cut by 4 bases, the J end by 6 bases, with 25 bases between. The CDR3 has 16 amino acids. CDR3 loop: CSVGRQAFLSGIEQYF. CDR3 in DNA: TGCAGCGTTGGGAGACAGGCTTTTTTGTCGGGCATCGAGCAGTACTTC.

There are many counts of this clone. The sample has other DNA sequences that encode this CDR3 too. This sequence joins TRBV20-1 and TRBJ2-5, with a possible D match to TRBD2 (5 bases). The CDR3 extends over 11 amino acids. Germline V gene sequence: CDR1 DFQATT, CDR2 SNEGSKA (reference sequence). V was clipped by 5 bases and J by 5 bases, with 9 bases between them. CDR3 DNA sequence: TGCAGTGCTTGGCGCGGGGAGACCCAGTACTTC. It encodes CSAWRGETQYF.

This clone has just one count. This chain uses TRBV27 with TRBJ2-3, with TRBD1 as a possible D gene (5 bases). The V gene's germline CDR1 is MNHEY and CDR2 SMNVEV (reference sequence). The CDR3 length is 14 residues. V was cut by 7 bases and J by 4 bases, with 15 bases left in between. CDR3 coding DNA: TGTGCCAGCACCCGACCAGGGATCCCAGATACGCAGTATTTT. Its translation: CASTRPGIPDTQYF.

Ten or more counts support this clone. This chain uses TRBV27 with TRBJ2-3; perhaps TRBD2 as D (5 bases). CDR1 is MNHEY and CDR2 is SMNVEV in the germline V gene (reference sequence). V lost 8 bases to trimming and J lost 0 bases, with 12 bases between them. This CDR3 region has 14 residues. In nucleotides, the CDR3 is TGTGCCAGCGCCATCTCGGGGAGCACAGATACGCAGTATTTT. Translating gives CASAISGSTDTQYF.

The chain employs TRBV15 and TRBJ1-2; D is undetermined. CDR1 and CDR2 (germline): LNHNV, YYDKDF (reference sequence). The CDR3 covers 15 residues. Trimming took 0 bases from V and 6 from J, leaving 14 bases between them. The CDR3: CATSRDRPPSHGYTF. In nucleotides, the CDR3 is TGTGCCACCAGCAGAGATAGGCCGCCCTCGCATGGCTACACCTTC.

The J gene is TRBJ2-1, the V gene TRBV30; 10 positions agree with TRBD2. Trimming took 2 bases from V and 8 from J; bases not matched to a gene: 6. There are 14 residues in the CDR3. Germline V CDR1 and CDR2: GTSNPN, SVGIG (reference sequence). The CDR3 reads CAWSWASGRHEQFF. CDR3 sequence (DNA): TGTGCCTGGAGTTGGGCTAGCGGGAGACATGAGCAGTTCTTC.

V usage is TRBV5-1 and J usage is TRBJ2-5; no firm D call. CDR1 and CDR2 from the germline V gene are SGHRS and YFSETQ. The CDR3 spans 13 residues. The V gene lost 4 bases and the J gene lost 5 bases, with 12 bases spanning the gap. Written as DNA, the CDR3 is TGCGCCAGCAGCAGATTCGACCGGGAGACCCAGTACTTC. Encoded protein: CASSRFDRETQYF.

The rearrangement links TRBV18 to TRBJ1-1; D gene uncertain. This CDR3 spans 14 amino acids. V was pared by 2 bases and J by 1 base, with 8 bases between. Looked up from germline, CDR1 is KGHSH and CDR2 is LQKENI. The CDR3 sequence is CASSPKGRNTEAFF. CDR3 sequence (DNA): TGTGCCAGCTCACCAAAGGGCCGGAACACTGAAGCTTTCTTT.